The rows below give T cell receptor beta chains drawn from one sample of a study of CD4 T cell repertoires in COVID-19. Libraries were prepared by immunoSEQ multiplex PCR; TCRdb keeps only in-frame clonotypes and omits some of them. The table lists fewer than 25,000 clones, more than 85% of them singletons. Here the sequenced sample was circulating follicular helper CD4+ T cells (cTfh) from blood, taken before the COVID-19 pandemic. These receptor sequences come from a human donor who had COVID-19. CDR3s include the opening cysteine and the closing phenylalanine or tryptophan. D genes are given only for firm matches. For some rows the clone size is stated as once, few or many, or as a class when expanded; others skip it.

v_gene	abundance	d_gene	j_gene	CDR3nt	CDR3aa
TRBV10-2	once	TRBD1	TRBJ1-5	TGCGCCAGCACCCCCGGGACAGATCAGCCCCAGCATTTT	CASTPGTDQPQHF
TRBV14	.	.	TRBJ1-5	TGTGCCAGCAGCCAAGGAGGGCGTCAGCCCCAGCATTTT	CASSQGGRQPQHF
TRBV11-2	.	.	TRBJ2-7	TGTGCCAGCAGCTTTGTAAACACCAACTCCTACGAGCAGTACTTC	CASSFVNTNSYEQYF
TRBV28	.	.	TRBJ1-5	TGTGCCAGCAGGACGCAGGGGCCGAATCAGCCCCAGCATTTT	CASRTQGPNQPQHF
TRBV6-4	.	TRBD1	TRBJ1-1	TGTGCCAGCAGGACCACAGGGGGCCTGAACACTGAAGCTTTCTTT	CASRTTGGLNTEAFF
TRBV9	.	.	TRBJ2-5	TGTGCCAGCAGCGGATCTTCAGCGGAGGGGAAGGAGACCCAGTACTTC	CASSGSSAEGKETQYF
TRBV30	.	TRBD2	TRBJ2-7	TGTGCCTGGAGTGGGACTAGCGGAAACTACGAGCAGTACTTC	CAWSGTSGNYEQYF
TRBV19	.	.	TRBJ2-5	TGTGCCAGTAGTACGGGAGCGCGAGAGACCCAGTACTTC	CASSTGARETQYF
TRBV4-1	.	.	TRBJ2-2	TGCGCCAGCAGCCAAGAAATCCGAGCTAGCGCCGGGGAGCTGTTTTTT	CASSQEIRASAGELFF
TRBV19	once	.	TRBJ1-1	TGTGCCAGTAGTATCCCTTCGAACACTGAAGCTTTCTTT	CASSIPSNTEAFF
TRBV19	once	TRBD1	TRBJ2-3	TGTGCCAGTAGTCCCTTAGGACAGGGGTCCTATACGCAGTATTTT	CASSPLGQGSYTQYF
TRBV6-5	.	.	TRBJ2-7	TGTGCCTCTAAAAGGGGGACCGACGAGCAGTACTTC	CASKRGTDEQYF
TRBV2	once	.	TRBJ2-7	TGTGCCAGCAATCCACAGGGCCTTTCCTACGAGCAGTACTTC	CASNPQGLSYEQYF
TRBV5-1	.	TRBD2	TRBJ2-5	TGCGCCAGCAGCTTGGTGGAGCGGGGGGGCCAGGGAGAGACCCAGTACTTC	CASSLVERGGQGETQYF
TRBV20-1	.	.	TRBJ2-5	TGCAGTGCTAGAAAATCGGAGACCCAGTACTTC	CSARKSETQYF
TRBV19	.	.	TRBJ2-1	TGTGCCAGTAGTATTCGGCCGGTGGGGGGGGCGGGCATCAGTGAGCAGTTCTTC	CASSIRPVGGAGISEQFF
TRBV25-1	.	.	TRBJ2-7	TGTGCCAGCAGAGAGGACACCTCCTACGAGCAGTACTTC	CASREDTSYEQYF
TRBV6-1	.	.	TRBJ2-7	TGTGCCAGCAGTGAAGGTCGGGACTCCGTTTACGAGCAGTACTTC	CASSEGRDSVYEQYF
TRBV6-5	.	.	TRBJ1-5	TGTGCCAGCAGTCCAGGACACAATCAGCCCCAGCATTTT	CASSPGHNQPQHF
TRBV6-1	.	.	TRBJ2-3	TGTGCCAGCAGCCACGAGCGGACAGATACGCAGTATTTT	CASSHERTDTQYF
TRBV10-3	.	.	TRBJ1-1	TGTGCCATCAAGGGCTGGGGGAGGGGTAACACTGAAGCTTTCTTT	CAIKGWGRGNTEAFF
TRBV29-1	.	TRBD1	TRBJ1-1	TGCAGCGTCTCCCGGGACAGGGGGACTGAAGCTTTCTTT	CSVSRDRGTEAFF
TRBV7-8	.	.	TRBJ2-3	TGTGCCAGCAGCTTACAAAATACGCAGTATTTT	CASSLQNTQYF
TRBV19	.	.	TRBJ1-6	TGTGCCAGTACCGCCCCAGGGTACGGGAATTCACCCCTCCACTTT	CASTAPGYGNSPLHF
TRBV10-2	.	TRBD2	TRBJ2-7	TGCGCCAGCAGTGGGGAACCGACTAGCGGGAGTAGCTTCGACGAGCAGTACTTC	CASSGEPTSGSSFDEQYF
TRBV28	.	.	TRBJ1-2	TGTGCCAGCAGTCTCGGGGTAGGCGGCTACACCTTC	CASSLGVGGYTF
TRBV30	.	TRBD2	TRBJ2-1	TGTGCCTGGAGTCCGGCTAATAGCGGGAGGGCTTATGGCAATGAGCAGTTCTTC	CAWSPANSGRAYGNEQFF
TRBV5-6	.	TRBD2	TRBJ2-3	TGTGCCAGCAGCTTCGGACTAGCGACAGATACGCAGTATTTT	CASSFGLATDTQYF
TRBV19	.	.	TRBJ2-5	TGTGCCAGTAGTATAGATGGGAGATTCGGCGGACTGACGGAGACCCAGTACTTC	CASSIDGRFGGLTETQYF
TRBV6-4	.	.	TRBJ1-1	TGTGCCAGCAGTGACTGGCAGGGCTCTGAAGCTTTCTTT	CASSDWQGSEAFF
TRBV28	.	.	TRBJ1-2	TGTGCCAGCAGGGTGACGGGGAGTGATAACTATGGCTACACCTTC	CASRVTGSDNYGYTF
TRBV25-1	few	.	TRBJ1-5	TGTGCCAGCAGTGCAGGGCCTAATCAGCCCCAGCATTTT	CASSAGPNQPQHF
TRBV6-5	.	TRBD1	TRBJ2-7	TGTGCCAGCGGGTACAGGGGTAGCGAGCAGTACTTC	CASGYRGSEQYF
TRBV7-2	once	.	TRBJ1-2	TGTGCCAGCAGCTTATTGACCACCTTGGGGGGAAACTATGGCTACACCTTC	CASSLLTTLGGNYGYTF
TRBV14	few	TRBD1	TRBJ1-6	TGTGCCAGCAGCCCTACTAGACAGGGCGGCTCACCCCTCCACTTT	CASSPTRQGGSPLHF
TRBV28	.	.	TRBJ2-1	TGTGCCAGCAGTGCTCCACTCACCTACAATGAGCAGTTCTTC	CASSAPLTYNEQFF
TRBV2	once	.	TRBJ1-4	TGTGCCAGCAGTCGGGGACTGGGAACTAATGAAAAACTGTTTTTT	CASSRGLGTNEKLFF
TRBV6-6	.	TRBD1	TRBJ1-3	TGTGCCAGCAGTTTGACAGGGACGGGAAACACCATATATTTT	CASSLTGTGNTIYF
TRBV9	.	.	TRBJ1-3	TGTGCCAGCAGCCCCAGGGGCCAGTCTGGAAACACCATATATTTT	CASSPRGQSGNTIYF
TRBV5-1	.	.	TRBJ2-1	TGCGCCAGCAGCCCCTTTGATGTAGCGGATAAGCAGTTCTTC	CASSPFDVADKQFF
TRBV5-4	.	TRBD1	TRBJ2-7	TGTGCCAGCAGCTTCTCCGGGACAGGGTCCTACGAGCAGTACTTC	CASSFSGTGSYEQYF
TRBV11-2	.	TRBD1	TRBJ2-2	TGTGCCAGCAGCTTTGGACAGGCCGGGGAGCTGTTTTTT	CASSFGQAGELFF
TRBV19	.	.	TRBJ2-1	TGTGCCAGTAGTATAGGAGCTTATCGAACCAATGAGCAGTTCTTC	CASSIGAYRTNEQFF
TRBV19	.	.	TRBJ2-5	TGTGCCAGTAGTAGGGCCCCCGGAGGGACCCAGTACTTC	CASSRAPGGTQYF
TRBV7-8	.	TRBD1	TRBJ2-4	TGTGCCAGCAGCACCGGGACAGGGGAAAACACACTAGCCAAAAACATTCAGTACTTC	CASSTGTGENTLAKNIQYF
TRBV15	few	.	TRBJ2-1	TGTGCCACCAGCAGAGATCTCGCGGGAACGAACAATGAGCAGTTCTTC	CATSRDLAGTNNEQFF
TRBV27	.	.	TRBJ1-4	TGTGCCAGCAGTGAGACAGGCCGGTATGGTGAAAAACTGTTTTTT	CASSETGRYGEKLFF
TRBV4-1	.	.	TRBJ1-1	TGCGCCAGCAGCCAGGGCCTGGGGCAGACGATGAACACTGAAGCTTTCTTT	CASSQGLGQTMNTEAFF
TRBV20-1	.	.	TRBJ1-2	TGCAGTGCTAGGGTAGGGAGCGGCTACACCTTC	CSARVGSGYTF
TRBV5-5	.	TRBD2	TRBJ2-3	TGTGCCAGCAGTCCGGGACTAGGAGAGGATACGCAGTATTTT	CASSPGLGEDTQYF